Reported below is one T cell receptor (beta chain). Its antigen remains unidentified. No much larger clone is present one base from it, and per-base qualities are unavailable. Clipping removes 2 bases from V and 15 bases from J, with 9 as the unmatched junction base count. Its CDR3 holds 15 amino acids, cysteine through phenylalanine. Only the CDR3 part of the read is kept: 45 bases, read in frame from the first base. Based on the germline V gene (reference sequence), the CDR1 and CDR2 sequences are MNHNY and SVGAGI. Healthy HIV-negative adults with no recently reported acute infections or vaccinations were included as donors. Every donor was a Caucasian adult living in Nashville, Tennessee, USA. CD4+ T cells were enriched by magnetic negative selection, after which naive cells were positively selected on CD45RA and the negative fraction was taken as the memory subset. Blood was collected by leukapheresis, and PBMCs were isolated by Ficoll-Histopaque density gradient centrifugation and then cryopreserved in liquid nitrogen vapor phase. Analytical flow cytometry was used to check the purity and quantity of each magnetically sorted T cell population. From each sorted fraction, genomic DNA was isolated and quantified by UV absorbance on a Nanodrop 2000c.

This entry belongs to a study of shared clonotypes between healthy human individuals (dated by TCRdb to the early 2020s). The study in broad terms: A few men and two women, aged 18 to 49 years, made up the cohort. For each donor, three plates each were used for CD4 naive and CD4 memory, two plates were used for CD8 naive, and one plate was used for CD8 memory. The study deeply sequenced blood TCR repertoires of about 5 healthy adults to estimate repertoire size and the extent of clonotype sharing between individuals. To increase sequencing depth and limit assay-specific biases, TCR repertoire library preparation and sequencing were carried out by different laboratories using diverse techniques. Leukapheresis yielded between about 0.9 and 8.9 billion PBMCs per donor. Beyond this particular receptor, the publication reports: Higher generation probabilities were observed for clonotypes shared by all four sorted-subset donors than for non-shared clonotypes. Naive subsets generally had larger estimated clonotype richness than memory subsets did. Sharing across a few donors was observed for around 5% of naive CD4, over 3% of naive CD8, roughly 2.4% of memory CD4, and around 0.42% of memory CD8 clonotypes. The small number of donors limited the genetic and exposure-history diversity represented. Rarefaction of sorted-subset datasets indicated incomplete sequencing despite the large sequencing depth. Sampling was restricted to blood, and TCR repertoires in tissue are likely to differ from TCR repertoires in blood. Pairwise subsampling indicated that sequencing depth was expected to affect the degree of clonotype sharing among donors.

TCR CDR3 regions were amplified from genomic DNA by multiplex PCR using the deep immunoSEQ assay. Extracted genomic DNA from each cell subset was distributed evenly across all wells of several immunoSEQ 96-well plates, and each plate was treated as a replicate. For sorted subsets, around 200 ng genomic DNA, equal to tens of thousands of T cell genomes, was loaded into each replicate PCR. Purified libraries were quantified with a Qubit 3.0 fluorometer, sized on a Bioanalyzer 2100, and re-quantified with the KAPA Library Quantification kit. Every immunoSEQ 96-well plate was sequenced on a separate single-read 150-cycle Illumina NextSeq 550 flow cell. In the original analysis: Because the immunoSEQ output included only junctional sequences and no quality scores, the filtering could not be the same as the filtering used for full-length reads. To assign V/J genes and CDR3, sequences were annotated against IMGT germline references using PyIR, a Python wrapper for IgBLAST v1.9. Reads with weak V/J assignments (E-value above 1e-6), missing CDR3, stop codons, out-of-frame junctions, or ambiguous translated residues were removed. V3J clonotypes were defined as sequences sharing an identical inferred V gene, J gene, and CDR3 amino acid sequence. Percentage overlap between repertoires was calculated by dividing the number of shared unique clonotypes by the size of the smaller repertoire. RTK rarefaction, the Chao1 estimator, and Recon v2.1 estimates of unobserved clonotypes were used to assess repertoire richness. Generation probabilities for all TCRbeta clonotypes obtained by the gDNA method from a handful of donors were computed using OLGA. TCRdb took this table from immuneACCESS and kept in-frame rearrangements with V and J called. Such tables lack part of the clones; where checked against another copy, unresolved V genes explain under half of the gap, and the rest is unexplained. The DNA gave D and trimming, while V, J and clone size come from that table. Here the sample has roughly 170,000 clones; approximately 61% occur a single time. The top ten clonotypes cover about 10% of the sample.

The receptor's source is a man younger than 45 in good health. This chain joins TRBV6-6 to TRBJ2-1, with 14 junctional bases fitting TRBD2. Sequenced input: memory CD4+ T cells sorted from blood. The cell subset or site label corresponds to: CD45RA-negative fraction. The DNA sequence is given as TGTGCCAGCAGTTACGGGGCGGGACTAGCGGGAGAGGCGTTCTTC. It translates as CASSYGAGLAGEAFF.